A selection of T cell receptor beta chains follows, all from one sample in a study of blood T cell repertoires in COVID-19. Some clones are missing from TCRdb's copy, which holds only in-frame ones; the method was immunoSEQ multiplex PCR. This sample has about 140,000 clones, with about nine tenths found just once. Sequencing was performed on PBMCs or T cells enriched from blood (not recorded which). These TCRs come from a man aged 45 to 65 who had recovered from COVID-19. Each CDR3 is given with its conserved first and last residue. Fields, in order: clone size, V gene, D gene, CDR3 length, J gene, CDR3 protein, CDR3 DNA. The D gene is left open where the match is weak. The size field is filled for only some rows; it gives once, few, many or a size class.

>-|TRBV5-5|TRBD2|15|TRBJ2-5
CASTDLSSGQETQYF
TGTGCCAGCACCGACCTATCTAGCGGTCAAGAGACCCAGTACTTC
>once|TRBV9|TRBD2|17|TRBJ2-1
CASSPWTSYSSYNEQFF
TGTGCCAGCAGCCCTTGGACTAGCTATAGCTCCTACAATGAGCAGTTCTTC
>few|TRBV5-1|-|13|TRBJ1-2
CASSTAGKGGYTF
TGCGCCAGCAGCACGGCCGGGAAGGGAGGCTACACCTTC
>-|TRBV28|-|13|TRBJ2-5
CASRLPVQETQYF
TGTGCCAGCAGGCTCCCGGTACAAGAGACCCAGTACTTC
>-|TRBV5-1|TRBD1|15|TRBJ1-4
CASSLGDRPYEKLFF
TGCGCCAGCAGCTTGGGGGACAGGCCCTATGAAAAACTGTTTTTT
>-|TRBV4-3|-|16|TRBJ2-3
CASSQGSGRGTDTQYF
TGCGCCAGCAGCCAAGGTTCGGGCAGGGGCACAGATACGCAGTATTTT
>-|TRBV25-1|-|13|TRBJ2-5
CASRSGVVETQYF
TGTGCCAGTCGATCAGGGGTGGTCGAGACCCAGTACTTC
>-|TRBV25-1|TRBD1|13|TRBJ1-2
CASSAGGAGGYTF
TGTGCCAGCAGTGCAGGGGGTGCGGGCGGCTACACCTTC
>-|TRBV6-6|-|14|TRBJ2-1
CASTEGGSYNEQFF
TGTGCCAGCACAGAAGGCGGGTCCTACAATGAGCAGTTCTTC
>-|TRBV5-1|TRBD1|18|TRBJ1-2
CASSKGTGGAVQNYGYTF
TGCGCCAGCAGCAAAGGGACAGGGGGCGCGGTTCAAAACTATGGCTACACCTTC
>-|TRBV7-9|-|13|TRBJ1-2
CASSEERMVGYTF
TGTGCCAGCAGCGAGGAGAGAATGGTTGGCTACACCTTC
>once|TRBV11-1|-|13|TRBJ2-1
CASSLAREFEQFF
TGTGCCAGCAGCTTAGCCCGGGAGTTTGAGCAGTTCTTC
>-|TRBV13|-|15|TRBJ2-7
CASSSPRTDSQRQYF
TGTGCCAGCAGCTCCCCCAGGACTGACTCCCAGAGGCAGTACTTC
>-|TRBV28|TRBD1|15|TRBJ2-3
CASSFHRGYTDTQYF
TGTGCCAGCAGTTTTCACAGGGGCTACACAGATACGCAGTATTTT
>-|TRBV4-3|-|13|TRBJ1-2
CASSQESNGGSAF
TGCGCCAGCAGCCAAGAAAGTAACGGCGGCTCGGCCTTC
>-|TRBV7-2|-|13|TRBJ2-5
CASSVDNQETQYF
TGTGCCAGCAGCGTAGACAACCAAGAGACCCAGTACTTC
>-|TRBV4-1|TRBD1|18|TRBJ1-1
CASSQGDRGRIRNTEAFF
TGCGCCAGCAGCCAAGGCGACAGGGGGCGCATTCGAAACACTGAAGCTTTCTTT